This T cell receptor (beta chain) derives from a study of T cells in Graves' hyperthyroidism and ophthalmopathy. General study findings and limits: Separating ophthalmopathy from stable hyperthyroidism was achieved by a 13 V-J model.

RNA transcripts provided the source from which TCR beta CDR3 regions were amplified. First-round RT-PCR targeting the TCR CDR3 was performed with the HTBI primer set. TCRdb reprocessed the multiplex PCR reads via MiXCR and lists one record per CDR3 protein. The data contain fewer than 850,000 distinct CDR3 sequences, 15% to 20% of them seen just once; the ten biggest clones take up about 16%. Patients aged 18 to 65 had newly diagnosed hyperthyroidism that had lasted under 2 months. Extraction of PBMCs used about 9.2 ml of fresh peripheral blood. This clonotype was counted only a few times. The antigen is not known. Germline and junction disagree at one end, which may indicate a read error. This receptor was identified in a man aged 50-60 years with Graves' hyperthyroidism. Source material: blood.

This chain's CDR3 is CATSYQVNQPQHF. The CDR3 nucleotides read TGTGCCACCAGTTATCAGGTCAATCAGCCCCAGCATTTT. The chain carries TRBV6-2 or TRBV6-3 and TRBJ1-5, with no clear D. This CDR3 has 13 residues. Germline CDR1 is MNHEY and CDR2 is SVGEGT.